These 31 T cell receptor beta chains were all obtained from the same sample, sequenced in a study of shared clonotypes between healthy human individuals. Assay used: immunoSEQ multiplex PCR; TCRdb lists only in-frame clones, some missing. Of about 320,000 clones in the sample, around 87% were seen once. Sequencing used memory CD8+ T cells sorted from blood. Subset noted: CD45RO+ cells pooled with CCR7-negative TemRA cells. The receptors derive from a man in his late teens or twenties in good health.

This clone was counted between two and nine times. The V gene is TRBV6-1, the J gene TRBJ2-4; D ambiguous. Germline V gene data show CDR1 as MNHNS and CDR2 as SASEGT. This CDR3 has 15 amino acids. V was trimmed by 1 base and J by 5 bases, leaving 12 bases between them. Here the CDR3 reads CASSEEAVLQNIQYF. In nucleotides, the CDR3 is TGTGCCAGCAGTGAAGAGGCGGTTCTCCAAAACATTCAGTACTTC.

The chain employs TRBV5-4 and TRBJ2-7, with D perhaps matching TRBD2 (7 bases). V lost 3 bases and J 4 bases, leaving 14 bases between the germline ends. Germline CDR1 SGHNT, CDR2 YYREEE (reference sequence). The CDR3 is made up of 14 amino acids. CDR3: CASSSGGQKYEQYF. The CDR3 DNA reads TGTGCCAGCAGCTCCGGGGGGCAGAAATACGAGCAGTACTTC. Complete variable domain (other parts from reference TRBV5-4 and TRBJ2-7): ETGVTQSPTHLIKTRGQQVTLRCSSQSGHNTVSWYQQALGQGPQFIFQYYREEENGRGNFPPRFSGLQFPNYSSELNVNALELDDSALYLCASSSGGQKYEQYFGPGTRLTVT.

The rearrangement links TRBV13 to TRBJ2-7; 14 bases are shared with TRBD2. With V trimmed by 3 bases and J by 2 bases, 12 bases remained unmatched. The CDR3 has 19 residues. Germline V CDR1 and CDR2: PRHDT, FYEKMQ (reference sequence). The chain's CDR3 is CASSFFPGLAGVTPYEQYF. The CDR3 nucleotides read TGTGCCAGCAGCTTCTTTCCGGGACTAGCGGGAGTGACCCCCTACGAGCAGTACTTC.

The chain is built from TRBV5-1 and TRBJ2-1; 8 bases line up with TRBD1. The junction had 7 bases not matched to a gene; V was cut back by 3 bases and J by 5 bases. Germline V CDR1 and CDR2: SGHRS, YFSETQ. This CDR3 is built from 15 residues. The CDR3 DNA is TGCGCCAGCAGCTCGGACAGGGATTGGAACAATGAGCAGTTCTTC. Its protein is CASSSDRDWNNEQFF.

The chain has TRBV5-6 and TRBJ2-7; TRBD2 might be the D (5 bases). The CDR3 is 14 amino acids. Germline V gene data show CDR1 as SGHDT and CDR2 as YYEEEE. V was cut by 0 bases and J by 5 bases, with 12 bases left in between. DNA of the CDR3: TGTGCCAGCAGCTTGGGACGGAGGATGGACGAGCAGTACTTC. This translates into CASSLGRRMDEQYF.

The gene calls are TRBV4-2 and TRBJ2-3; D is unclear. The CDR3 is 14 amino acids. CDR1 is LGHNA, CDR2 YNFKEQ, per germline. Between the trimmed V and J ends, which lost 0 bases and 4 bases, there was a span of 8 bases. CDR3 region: CASSQDDAPDTQYF. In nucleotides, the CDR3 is TGTGCCAGCAGCCAAGACGATGCGCCAGATACGCAGTATTTT.

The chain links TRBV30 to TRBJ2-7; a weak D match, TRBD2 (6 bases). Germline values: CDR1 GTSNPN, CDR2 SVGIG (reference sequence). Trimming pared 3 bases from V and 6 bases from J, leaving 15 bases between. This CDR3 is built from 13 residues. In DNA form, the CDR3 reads TGTGCCTGGAGCAAGGGAGACGGGGGCGAGCAGTACTTC. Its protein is CAWSKGDGGEQYF. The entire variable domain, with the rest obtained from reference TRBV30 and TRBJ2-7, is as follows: SQTIHQWPATLVQPVGSPLSLECTVEGTSNPNLYWYRQAAGRGLQLLFYSVGIGQISSEVPQNLSASRPQDRQFILSSKKLLLSDSGFYLCAWSKGDGGEQYFGPGTRLTVT.

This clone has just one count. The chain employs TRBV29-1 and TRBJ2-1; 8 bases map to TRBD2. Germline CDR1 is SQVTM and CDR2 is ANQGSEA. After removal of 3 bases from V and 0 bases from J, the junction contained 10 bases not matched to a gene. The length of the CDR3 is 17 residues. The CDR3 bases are TGCAGCGTTGACCCCGCCAGCGGGGGCTTCTCCTACAATGAGCAGTTCTTC. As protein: CSVDPASGGFSYNEQFF.

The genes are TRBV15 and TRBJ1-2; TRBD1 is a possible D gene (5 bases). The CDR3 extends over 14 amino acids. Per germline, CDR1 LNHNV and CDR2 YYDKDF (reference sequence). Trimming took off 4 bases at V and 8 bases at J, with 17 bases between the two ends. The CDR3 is CATSNGGSQLGYTF. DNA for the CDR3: TGTGCCACCAGCAACGGGGGAAGTCAGCTGGGCTACACCTTC.

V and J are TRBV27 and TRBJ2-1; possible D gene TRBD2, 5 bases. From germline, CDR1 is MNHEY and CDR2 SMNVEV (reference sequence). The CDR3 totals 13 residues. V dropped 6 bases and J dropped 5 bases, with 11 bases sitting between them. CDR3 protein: CASSEGTHNEQFF. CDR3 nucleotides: TGTGCCAGCAGCGAGGGAACCCACAATGAGCAGTTCTTC.

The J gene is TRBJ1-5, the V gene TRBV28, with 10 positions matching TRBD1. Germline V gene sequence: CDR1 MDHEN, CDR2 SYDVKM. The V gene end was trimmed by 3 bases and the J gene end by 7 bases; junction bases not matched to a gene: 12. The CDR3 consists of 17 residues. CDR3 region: CASSFVPGQGTWQPQHF. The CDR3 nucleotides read TGTGCCAGCAGTTTCGTCCCGGGACAGGGGACGTGGCAGCCCCAGCATTTT.

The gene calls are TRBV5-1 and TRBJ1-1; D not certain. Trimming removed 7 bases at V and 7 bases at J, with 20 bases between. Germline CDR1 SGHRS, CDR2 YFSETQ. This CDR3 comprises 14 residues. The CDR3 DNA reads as TGCGCCAGCTCTTACTCCCACTCTTCCGATGAAGCTTTCTTT. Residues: CASSYSHSSDEAFF.

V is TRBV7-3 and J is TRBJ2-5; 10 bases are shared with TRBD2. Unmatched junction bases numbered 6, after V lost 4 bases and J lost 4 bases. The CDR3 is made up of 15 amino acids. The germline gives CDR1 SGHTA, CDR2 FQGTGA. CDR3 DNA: TGTGCCAGCAGCTCGACCGGACTAGCGGCAGAGACCCAGTACTTC. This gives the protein CASSSTGLAAETQYF.

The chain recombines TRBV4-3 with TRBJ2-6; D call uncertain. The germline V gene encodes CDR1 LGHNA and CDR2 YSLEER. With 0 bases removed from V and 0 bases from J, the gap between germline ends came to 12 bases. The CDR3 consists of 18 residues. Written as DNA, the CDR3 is TGCGCCAGCAGCCAAGAATGGATCCCGGTCTCTGGGGCCAACGTCCTGACTTTC. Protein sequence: CASSQEWIPVSGANVLTF.

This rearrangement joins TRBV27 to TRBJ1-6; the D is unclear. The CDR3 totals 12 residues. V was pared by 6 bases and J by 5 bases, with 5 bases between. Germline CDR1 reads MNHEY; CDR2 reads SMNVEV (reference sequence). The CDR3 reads CASSQDNSPLHF. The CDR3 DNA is TGTGCCAGCAGCCAGGATAATTCACCCCTCCACTTT.

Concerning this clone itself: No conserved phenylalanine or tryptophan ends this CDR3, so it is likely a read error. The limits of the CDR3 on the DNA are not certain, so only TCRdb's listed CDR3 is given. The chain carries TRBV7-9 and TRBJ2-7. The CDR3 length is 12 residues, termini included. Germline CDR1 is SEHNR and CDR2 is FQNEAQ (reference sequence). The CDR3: CASSLGTRDPFL.

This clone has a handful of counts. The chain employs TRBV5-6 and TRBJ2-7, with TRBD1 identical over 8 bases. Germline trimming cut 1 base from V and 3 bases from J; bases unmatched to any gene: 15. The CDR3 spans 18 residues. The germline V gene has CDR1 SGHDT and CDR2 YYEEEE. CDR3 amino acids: CASSLMGGDSGGLYEQYF. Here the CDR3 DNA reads TGTGCCAGCAGCTTGATGGGCGGTGACTCAGGGGGCCTCTACGAGCAGTACTTC.

The CDR3 sequence is CASSGGLRLPLEQFF. In DNA form, the CDR3 reads TGTGCCAGCAGTGGGGGACTACGGCTTCCCCTTGAGCAGTTCTTC. This chain joins TRBV6-5 and TRBJ2-1; 7 nucleotides line up with TRBD2. V trimming: 5 bases; J trimming: 9 bases; junction bases outside the gene matches: 13. The CDR3 has 15 residues. The V gene's germline CDR1 is MNHEY and CDR2 SVGAGI.

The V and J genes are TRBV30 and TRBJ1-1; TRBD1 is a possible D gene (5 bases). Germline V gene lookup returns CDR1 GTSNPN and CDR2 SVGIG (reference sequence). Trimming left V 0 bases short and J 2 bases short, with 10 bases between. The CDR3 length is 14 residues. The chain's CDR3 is CAWSVGVRNTEAFF. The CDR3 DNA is TGTGCCTGGAGTGTAGGGGTGAGAAACACTGAAGCTTTCTTT.

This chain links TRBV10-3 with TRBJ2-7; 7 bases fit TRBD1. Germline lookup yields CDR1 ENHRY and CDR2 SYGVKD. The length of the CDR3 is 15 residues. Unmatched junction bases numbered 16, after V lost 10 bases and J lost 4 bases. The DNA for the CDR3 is TGTGCCACTATAGGGACAGTCCGCTTTCCTTACGAGCAGTACTTC. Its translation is CATIGTVRFPYEQYF.

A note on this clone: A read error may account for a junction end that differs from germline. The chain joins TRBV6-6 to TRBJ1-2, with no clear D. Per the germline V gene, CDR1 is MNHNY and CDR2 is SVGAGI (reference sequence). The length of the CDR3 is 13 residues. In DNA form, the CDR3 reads TGTGCCAGCAGTTACTCGACGGTGGATACGGCACCCTTC. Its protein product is CASSYSTVDTAPF.

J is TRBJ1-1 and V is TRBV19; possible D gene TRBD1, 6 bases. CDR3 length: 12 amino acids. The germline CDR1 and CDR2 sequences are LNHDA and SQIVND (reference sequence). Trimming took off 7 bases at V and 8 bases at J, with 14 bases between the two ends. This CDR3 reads CASMTEGVEAFF. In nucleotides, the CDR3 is TGTGCCAGTATGACTGAGGGGGTCGAAGCTTTCTTT. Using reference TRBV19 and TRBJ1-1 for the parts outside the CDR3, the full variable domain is DGGITQSPKYLFRKEGQNVTLSCEQNLNHDAMYWYRQDPGQGLRLIYYSQIVNDFQKGDIAEGYSVSREKKESFPLTVTSAQKNPTAFYLCASMTEGVEAFFGQGTRLTVV.

In DNA form, the CDR3 reads TGCGCCAGCAGCTTGTTCGAGGGCACCGGGGAGCTGTTTTTT. Amino acids: CASSLFEGTGELFF. V usage is TRBV5-1 and J usage is TRBJ2-2; the D gene is possibly TRBD2 (5 bases). Trimming removed 1 base from V and 4 bases from J, with 8 bases in between. This CDR3 is built from 14 residues. Germline assignment: CDR1 SGHRS and CDR2 YFSETQ.

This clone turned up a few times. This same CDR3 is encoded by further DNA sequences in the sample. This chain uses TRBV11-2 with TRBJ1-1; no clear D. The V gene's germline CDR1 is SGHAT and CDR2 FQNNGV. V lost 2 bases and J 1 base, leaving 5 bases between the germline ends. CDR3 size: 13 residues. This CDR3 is CASSLIPNTEAFF. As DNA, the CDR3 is TGTGCCAGCAGCTTAATCCCGAACACTGAAGCTTTCTTT.

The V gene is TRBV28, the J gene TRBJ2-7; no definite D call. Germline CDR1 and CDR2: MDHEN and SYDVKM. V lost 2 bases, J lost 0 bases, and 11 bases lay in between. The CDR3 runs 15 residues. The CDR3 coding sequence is TGTGCCAGCAGTTTAAAGGGCTGGAGCTCCTACGAGCAGTACTTC. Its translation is CASSLKGWSSYEQYF. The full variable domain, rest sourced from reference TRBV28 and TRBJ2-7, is DVKVTQSSRYLVKRTGEKVFLECVQDMDHENMFWYRQDPGLGLRLIYFSYDVKMKEKGDIPEGYSVSREKKERFSLILESASTNQTSMYLCASSLKGWSSYEQYFGPGTRLTVT.

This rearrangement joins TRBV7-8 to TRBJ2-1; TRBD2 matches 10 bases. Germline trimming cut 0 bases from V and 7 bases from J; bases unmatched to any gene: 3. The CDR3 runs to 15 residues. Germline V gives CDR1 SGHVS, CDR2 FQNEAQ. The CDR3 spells CASSLAFSGRNEQFF. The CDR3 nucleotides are TGTGCCAGCAGCTTAGCGTTTAGCGGGAGGAATGAGCAGTTCTTC.

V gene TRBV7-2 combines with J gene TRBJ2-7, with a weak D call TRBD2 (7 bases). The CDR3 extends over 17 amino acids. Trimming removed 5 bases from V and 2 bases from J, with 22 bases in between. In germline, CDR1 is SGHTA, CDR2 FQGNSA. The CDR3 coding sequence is TGTGCCAGCAGCCCCACCCCGGGATGGGGGGGCCCCTACGAGCAGTACTTC. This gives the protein CASSPTPGWGGPYEQYF.

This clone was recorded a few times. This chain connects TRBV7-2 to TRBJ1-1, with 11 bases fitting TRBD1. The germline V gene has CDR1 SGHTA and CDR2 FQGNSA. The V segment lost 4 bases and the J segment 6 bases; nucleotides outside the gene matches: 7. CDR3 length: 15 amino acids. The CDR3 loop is CASSSRTGGGPEAFF. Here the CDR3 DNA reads TGTGCCAGCAGCTCCAGGACAGGGGGCGGCCCTGAAGCTTTCTTT.

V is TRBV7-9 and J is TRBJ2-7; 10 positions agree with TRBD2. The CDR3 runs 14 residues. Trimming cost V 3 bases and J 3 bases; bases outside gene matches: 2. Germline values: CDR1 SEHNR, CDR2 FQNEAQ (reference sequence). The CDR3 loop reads CASSLVAGGYEQYF. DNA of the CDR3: TGTGCCAGCAGCTTGGTAGCGGGGGGCTACGAGCAGTACTTC. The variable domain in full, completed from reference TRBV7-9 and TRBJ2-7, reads DTGVSQNPRHKITKRGQNVTFRCDPISEHNRLYWYRQTLGQGPEFLTYFQNEAQLEKSRLLSDRFSAERPKGSFSTLEIQRTEQGDSAMYLCASSLVAGGYEQYFGPGTRLTVT.

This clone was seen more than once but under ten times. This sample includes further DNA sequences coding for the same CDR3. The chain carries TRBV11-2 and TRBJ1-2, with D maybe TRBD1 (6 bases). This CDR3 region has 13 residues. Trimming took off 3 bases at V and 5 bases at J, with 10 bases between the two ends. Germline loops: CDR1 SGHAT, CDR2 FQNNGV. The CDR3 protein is CASSLGAGYGYTF. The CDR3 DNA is TGTGCCAGCAGCTTGGGGGCGGGGTATGGCTACACCTTC.

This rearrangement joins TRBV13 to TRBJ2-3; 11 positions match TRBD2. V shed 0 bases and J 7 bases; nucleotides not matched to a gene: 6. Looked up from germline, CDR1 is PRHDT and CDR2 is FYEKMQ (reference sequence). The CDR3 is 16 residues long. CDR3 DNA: TGTGCCAGCAGCTTAGGCTTAGCGGGGGGGCCAAATACGCAGTATTTT. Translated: CASSLGLAGGPNTQYF.